This is a list of T cell receptor beta chains from one sample in a study of technical replicates of blood from a few donors. Sequencing used immunoSEQ multiplex PCR; TCRdb keeps in-frame clones, though not all of them. The sample lists tens of thousands of clones; more than 90% were seen once. Sample: PBMCs. The receptors derive from a human donor in good health. Some clones in this sample may be carry-over from other donors' samples. Each CDR3 is given with its conserved first and last residue. D genes are given only for firm matches. Clone size is not always given. Where it is, it says once, few, many or a class for expanded clones.

d_gene	abundance	len	j_gene	v_gene	CDR3nt	CDR3aa
-	few	13	TRBJ2-2	TRBV18	TGTGCCAGCTCCCGACAAGACACCGGGGAGCTGTTTTTT	CASSRQDTGELFF
TRBD1	-	16	TRBJ1-3	TRBV5-1	TGCGCCAGCAGCTTGGCCGGGACAGGGTTTGGAAACACCATATATTTT	CASSLAGTGFGNTIYF
TRBD1	-	14	TRBJ1-1	TRBV19	TGTGCCAGTAGTAAGGGGACAGGGGCCACTGAAGCTTTCTTT	CASSKGTGATEAFF
TRBD1	-	13	TRBJ2-3	TRBV29-1	TGCAGCGTTAAGACAGGGGGCACAGATACGCAGTATTTT	CSVKTGGTDTQYF
TRBD1	once	15	TRBJ1-2	TRBV11-1	TGTGCCAGCAGCCCACACGGAGACAGGGGGCTGGGCTACACCTTC	CASSPHGDRGLGYTF
TRBD2	once	16	TRBJ2-7	TRBV6-6	TGTGCCAGCAGTGACTATGGGACTAGCGGGATTTCGGAGCAGTACTTC	CASSDYGTSGISEQYF
TRBD1	once	14	TRBJ1-6	TRBV18	TGTGCCAGCTCACCGGACAGGGCTAATTCACCCCTCCACTTT	CASSPDRANSPLHF
-	-	15	TRBJ2-7	TRBV5-1	TGCGCCAGCAGCCCCCTACTAGGGAGGATCGACGAGCAGTACTTC	CASSPLLGRIDEQYF
-	few	14	TRBJ1-1	TRBV5-6	TGTGCCAGCAGCTCACGAGGGCGCGTAACTGAAGCTTTCTTT	CASSSRGRVTEAFF
TRBD2	-	16	TRBJ2-7	TRBV7-2	TGTGCCAGCAGCTATGCCGGGACTAGCGGGGGCTACGAGCAGTACTTC	CASSYAGTSGGYEQYF
-	-	14	TRBJ1-5	TRBV6-5	TGTGCCAGCAGTTACTCGATAAGGCACAGTCCCCAGCATTTT	CASSYSIRHSPQHF
-	-	13	TRBJ2-7	TRBV18	TGTGCCAGCTCACCACGGGCAGGCGTTGAGCAGTACTTC	CASSPRAGVEQYF
-	-	15	TRBJ2-1	TRBV30	TGTGCCTGGAGTGTATTCGGGGGCTCCTACAATGAGCAGTTCTTC	CAWSVFGGSYNEQFF
-	-	15	TRBJ1-1	TRBV4-3	TGCGCCAGCAGCCAAGGGGGACTCATGAACACTGAAGCTTTCTTT	CASSQGGLMNTEAFF
TRBD2	-	15	TRBJ2-7	TRBV14	TGTGCCAGCAGCCAAGAGCTAGCGGGGGGCTACGAGCAGTACTTC	CASSQELAGGYEQYF
TRBD1	-	15	TRBJ2-3	TRBV2	TGTGCCAGCAGTTCCGGGACAGGGTGGTCAGATACGCAGTATTTT	CASSSGTGWSDTQYF
TRBD1	-	16	TRBJ2-2	TRBV5-8	TGTGCCAGCAGCTTGGCCGGACAGGGGAACACCGGGGAGCTGTTTTTT	CASSLAGQGNTGELFF
-	-	21	TRBJ1-5	TRBV7-6	TGTGCCAGCAGCTTAGGCCCCCCCGGTCGATTTGGCAGCGGAAGCAATCAGCCCCAGCATTTT	CASSLGPPGRFGSGSNQPQHF
TRBD2	-	15	TRBJ2-2	TRBV5-1	TGCGCCAGCAAGGGAGGGCCCACGAACACCGGGGAGCTGTTTTTT	CASKGGPTNTGELFF
-	-	12	TRBJ2-3	TRBV29-1	TGCAGCGTTGCGGTCGGCACAGATACGCAGTATTTT	CSVAVGTDTQYF
-	-	12	TRBJ1-2	TRBV30	TGTGCCTGGAGCGGGGGGGCCGATGGCTACACCTTC	CAWSGGADGYTF
-	-	12	TRBJ2-7	TRBV5-5	TGTGCCAGCAGTCGGGAGCTCTCCGAGCAGTACTTC	CASSRELSEQYF
-	-	13	TRBJ2-5	TRBV7-2	TGTGCCAGCAGCAACCCAGGGGGGCAGACCCAGTACTTC	CASSNPGGQTQYF
-	few	11	TRBJ1-1	TRBV29-1	TGCAGCGTTGGATCCGGGGCTGAAGCTTTCTTT	CSVGSGAEAFF
-	-	14	TRBJ1-3	TRBV27	TGTGCCAGCATGTACTCCACCTCTGGAAACACCATATATTTT	CASMYSTSGNTIYF
-	-	15	TRBJ1-2	TRBV4-1	TGCGCCAGCAGCCAAGATCCGGGAAAGATCTATGGCTACACCTTC	CASSQDPGKIYGYTF
TRBD1	-	14	TRBJ1-1	TRBV6-1	TGTGCCAGCAGAAACAGGGGCCAGAACACTGAAGCTTTCTTT	CASRNRGQNTEAFF
TRBD2	-	16	TRBJ2-7	TRBV6-5	TGTGCCAGCAGTTACTCTGATAGCGGGGCTACCTACGAGCAGTACTTC	CASSYSDSGATYEQYF
-	-	14	TRBJ2-7	TRBV7-8	TGTGCCAGCAGCTTAGGGGGCTCTGGCTACGAGCAGTACTTC	CASSLGGSGYEQYF
-	-	11	TRBJ1-2	TRBV2	TGTGCCAGCAGTGTATTACAGGGCGGGACCTTC	CASSVLQGGTF
TRBD1	once	19	TRBJ1-6	TRBV4-1	TGCGCCAGCAGCCAAGTTGCGACAGGGGGAGGCTCCTATAATTCACCCCTCCACTTT	CASSQVATGGGSYNSPLHF
TRBD2	-	15	TRBJ2-2	TRBV6-5	TGTGCCAGCAGCCAGACTAGCGGGGCCCCCGGGGAGCTGTTTTTT	CASSQTSGAPGELFF
-	-	15	TRBJ2-7	TRBV6-5	TGTGCCAGCAGTACCGTGAGGCTGAGCTCCTACGAGCAGTACTTC	CASSTVRLSSYEQYF
TRBD1	-	17	TRBJ1-3	TRBV18	TGTGCCAGCTCCCCCAACCCGACAGGGGTGGCTGGAAACACCATATATTTT	CASSPNPTGVAGNTIYF
TRBD2	-	16	TRBJ2-7	TRBV15	TGTGCCACCAGCAGTGAACCAACTAGCGGGAGAACCGGGCAGTACTTC	CATSSEPTSGRTGQYF
-	-	14	TRBJ1-3	TRBV6-6	TGTGCCAGCGAAGGGGAGGGGTACGGAAACACCATATATTTT	CASEGEGYGNTIYF
-	-	14	TRBJ1-2	TRBV2	TGTGCCAGCAGACCCGGGGGGCTCGACTATGGCTACACCTTC	CASRPGGLDYGYTF
TRBD2	-	15	TRBJ2-5	TRBV5-4	TGTGCCAGCAGCTTGAATCCGGGAGGCGTAAAGACCCAGTACTTC	CASSLNPGGVKTQYF
TRBD2	-	15	TRBJ2-2	TRBV7-3	TGTGCCAGCAACCCCGGCGGGGGGTCGGCCGGGGAGCTGTTTTTT	CASNPGGGSAGELFF
-	-	15	TRBJ1-1	TRBV12-5	TGTGCTAGTGGTTTGGTACTTTCCCCGCCCACTGAAGCTTTCTTT	CASGLVLSPPTEAFF
-	-	13	TRBJ2-4	TRBV2	TGTGCCAGCGGCGGACATCTCAAAAACATTCAGTACTTC	CASGGHLKNIQYF
TRBD1	-	15	TRBJ2-1	TRBV5-1	TGCGCCAGCAGCTTGGGGGACAGGGGTTCGGATGAGCAGTTCTTC	CASSLGDRGSDEQFF
TRBD1	-	16	TRBJ2-1	TRBV10-3	TGTGCCATCAGTGACCCTCGACAGGGGGCCTACAATGAGCAGTTCTTC	CAISDPRQGAYNEQFF
-	-	15	TRBJ2-7	TRBV23-1	TGCGCCAGCAGTCAATTGGGCCTGGGCGTTTACGAGCAGTACTTC	CASSQLGLGVYEQYF
-	-	13	TRBJ1-2	TRBV29-1	TGCAGCGTTGGAAACCGAGGGCCATATGGCTACACCTTC	CSVGNRGPYGYTF
TRBD1	once	16	TRBJ1-5	TRBV7-2	TGTGCCAGCAGCTTGGGACAGGTTTATAGCAATCAGCCCCAGCATTTT	CASSLGQVYSNQPQHF
TRBD1	once	13	TRBJ1-1	TRBV9	TGTGCCAGCAGCAGGACAGGGGTCGCTGAAGCTTTCTTT	CASSRTGVAEAFF
TRBD2	-	18	TRBJ2-1	TRBV19	TGTGCCAGTAGTATAGACCCTCCGGGGCTAGCGGGCATAGATGAGCAGTTCTTC	CASSIDPPGLAGIDEQFF
TRBD2	-	11	TRBJ2-5	TRBV11-2	TGTGCCAGCAGCTCCGGGACTAGTGTTTACTTC	CASSSGTSVYF
TRBD1	-	15	TRBJ1-2	TRBV4-3	TGCGCCAGCAGCCAAGATCGAGGGACAGCCTATGGCTACACCTTC	CASSQDRGTAYGYTF
-	-	12	TRBJ2-7	TRBV25-1	TGTGCCAGCAGCCCCCAGGGTTACGAGCAGTACTTC	CASSPQGYEQYF
TRBD2	-	16	TRBJ2-3	TRBV5-1	TGCGCCAGCGGCCAGGGAGCGGGGGGGTTCACAGATACGCAGTATTTT	CASGQGAGGFTDTQYF
TRBD1	-	13	TRBJ2-7	TRBV5-4	TGTGCCAGCAGCTTGGGGCCAGGGGGCGAGCAGTACTTC	CASSLGPGGEQYF
-	once	12	TRBJ2-7	TRBV10-3	TGTGCCATCAATACGGGGTCGGGAGAGCAGTACTTC	CAINTGSGEQYF